The 20 T cell receptor beta chains in this list originate from one sample, sequenced in a study of CD8 T cells in Susac syndrome. When the RNA was reverse transcribed, random hexamers were used with an input of 0.5 to 1 ug. One entry per CDR3 protein results from TCRdb running MiXCR on the immunoSEQ multiplex PCR reads. Counted here are just under 150,000 distinct CDR3 sequences, roughly 95% occurring once; the ten biggest clones make up under 0.095%. Sequencing was performed on CD4+ T cells from PBMCs. These receptors all come from a human donor in good health.

The chain joins TRBV6-4 to TRBJ2-3; D gene uncertain. Trimming stripped 4 bases from V and 7 bases from J, with 6 bases between. Per the germline V gene, CDR1 is MRHNA and CDR2 is SNTAGT. This CDR3 has 11 residues. CDR3 amino acids: CASSAFYTQYF. Here the CDR3 DNA reads TGTGCCAGCAGTGCATTCTATACGCAGTATTTT.

V gene TRBV27 combines with J gene TRBJ2-7, with D possibly being TRBD1 (7 bases). The CDR3 has 16 residues. The germline gives CDR1 MNHEY, CDR2 SMNVEV (reference sequence). Trimming pared 0 bases from V and 3 bases from J, leaving 15 bases between. CDR3 nucleotide sequence: TGTGCCAGCAGTTTATCGCGGGACAGTACCCGCTACGAGCAGTACTTC. Its translation is CASSLSRDSTRYEQYF.

V usage is TRBV7-2 and J usage is TRBJ2-7; 10 nucleotides agree with TRBD2. Germline V gene lookup returns CDR1 SGHTA and CDR2 FQGNSA. The CDR3 runs to 16 residues. Trimming cost V 5 bases and J 3 bases; bases outside gene matches: 10. CDR3 protein: CASSISGTSANYEQYF. DNA of the CDR3: TGTGCCAGCAGCATTTCCGGGACTAGCGCCAACTACGAGCAGTACTTC.

The CDR3 sequence: CAISESTPGRLETQYF. CDR3 coding DNA: TGTGCCATCAGTGAGTCAACCCCCGGGCGGCTAGAGACCCAGTACTTC. The chain links TRBV10-3 to TRBJ2-5; D unresolved. The V end lost 0 bases, the J end lost 4 bases, and 15 bases lay between the germline ends. From germline, CDR1 is ENHRY and CDR2 SYGVKD. The CDR3 extends over 16 amino acids.

The chain carries TRBV24-1 and TRBJ2-6; D might be TRBD2 (6 bases). V gave up 4 bases and J gave up 0 bases, with 12 bases separating them. CDR1 is KGHDR, CDR2 SFDVKD, per germline. The CDR3 has 17 amino acids. CDR3 loop: CATSETGSSSGANVLTF. In nucleotides, the CDR3 is TGTGCCACCAGTGAGACCGGGAGTAGCTCTGGGGCCAACGTCCTGACTTTC.

The J gene is TRBJ2-2, the V gene TRBV10-1; D is possibly TRBD1 (6 bases). Germline CDR1 and CDR2: WNHNN and SYGVQD (reference sequence). The V end lost 5 bases, the J end lost 1 base, and 11 bases lay between the germline ends. There are 15 residues in the CDR3. Written as DNA, the CDR3 is TGCGCCAGCAGTCACGGGACAAAGAACACCGGGGAGCTGTTTTTT. It codes for CASSHGTKNTGELFF.

The chain carries TRBV12-3 or TRBV12-4 and TRBJ2-7; D ambiguous. The CDR3 is 11 amino acids. With 2 bases removed from V and 5 bases from J, the gap between germline ends came to 4 bases. The CDR3 sequence: CASSLRDEQYF. DNA of the CDR3: TGTGCCAGCAGTTTAAGGGACGAGCAGTACTTC.

This clonotype was detected only once. The chain couples TRBV6-2 or TRBV6-3 to TRBJ1-1; no clear D. CDR3 size: 13 residues. Germline V CDR1 and CDR2: MNHEY, SVGEGT. V lost 6 bases to trimming and J lost 1 base, with 9 bases between them. As DNA, the CDR3 is TGTGCCAGCAGACTTAAAGGGAACACTGAAGCTTTCTTT. Translated: CASRLKGNTEAFF.

This chain connects TRBV18 to TRBJ1-1; 9 bases align to TRBD1. Germline assignment: CDR1 KGHSH and CDR2 LQKENI. The length of the CDR3 is 15 residues. V shed 3 bases and J 0 bases; nucleotides not matched to a gene: 2. CDR3 loop: CASSPDRGMNTEAFF. As DNA, the CDR3 is TGTGCCAGCTCACCGGACAGGGGAATGAACACTGAAGCTTTCTTT.

This chain connects TRBV15 to TRBJ1-4; D gene uncertain. The germline V gene encodes CDR1 LNHNV and CDR2 YYDKDF (reference sequence). V was pared by 0 bases and J by 0 bases, with 5 bases between. This CDR3 has 15 amino acids. The CDR3 DNA reads as TGTGCCACCAGCAGAGAGTTTGCAACTAATGAAAAACTGTTTTTT. It encodes CATSREFATNEKLFF.

The rearrangement links TRBV20-1 to TRBJ1-2; D possibly corresponds to TRBD1 (5 bases). The CDR3 extends over 15 amino acids. Germline V gene data show CDR1 as DFQATT and CDR2 as SNEGSKA (reference sequence). V lost 3 bases, J lost 0 bases, and 14 bases lay in between. CDR3 protein: CSASGTERTNYGYTF. CDR3 coding DNA: TGCAGTGCTAGTGGGACGGAGAGAACTAACTATGGCTACACCTTC.

The gene calls are TRBV5-1 and TRBJ1-2; 7 bases align to TRBD1. The CDR3 runs 15 residues. Germline V lookup: CDR1 SGHRS, CDR2 YFSETQ. J lost 8 bases, V lost 5 bases, and 15 bases had no gene match. In DNA, the CDR3 is TGCGCCAGCAGTAGGGAGGGAAGGGGGCGCGACGGCTACACCTTC. Amino acids: CASSREGRGRDGYTF.

This chain uses TRBV20-1 with TRBJ2-7; 11 bases align to TRBD2. Germline CDR1 and CDR2: DFQATT and SNEGSKA (reference sequence). The CDR3 loop spans 14 amino acids. V gave up 4 bases and J gave up 0 bases; unmatched junction bases: 2. CDR3 DNA: TGCAGTGCTATTAGCGGGAGGGGCTCCTACGAGCAGTACTTC. As protein: CSAISGRGSYEQYF.

The rearrangement joins TRBV19 to TRBJ1-2, with D tentatively TRBD1 (5 bases). In germline, CDR1 is LNHDA, CDR2 SQIVND (reference sequence). The CDR3 totals 14 residues. The V end was cut by 1 base, the J end by 4 bases, with 10 bases between. As DNA, the CDR3 is TGTGCCAGTAGTATAGGACAGACACCCTATGGCTACACCTTC. Amino acid sequence: CASSIGQTPYGYTF.

The chain joins TRBV29-1 to TRBJ2-7; the match to TRBD2 covers 9 bases. Germline loops: CDR1 SQVTM, CDR2 ANQGSEA. With V trimmed by 2 bases and J by 4 bases, 3 bases remained unmatched. CDR3 length: 13 residues. CDR3 sequence: CSVETSGLYEQYF. In DNA, the CDR3 is TGCAGCGTTGAAACTAGCGGGCTATACGAGCAGTACTTC.

This clonotype was observed once. The chain links TRBV24-1 to TRBJ2-5, with D perhaps matching TRBD2 (6 bases). The V and J ends lost 6 bases and 5 bases respectively, with 18 bases between them. Germline values: CDR1 KGHDR, CDR2 SFDVKD. This CDR3 has 15 residues. Written as DNA, the CDR3 is TGTGCCACCAGTAGAGGAGGGGTGGATGAGGAGACCCAGTACTTC. It encodes CATSRGGVDEETQYF.

The rearrangement links TRBV19 to TRBJ2-1; 8 bases line up with TRBD2. The CDR3 is 17 amino acids. Per germline, CDR1 LNHDA and CDR2 SQIVND (reference sequence). The ends lost 1 base at V and 5 bases at J; junction bases unmatched: 10. CDR3 amino acids: CASSIGASGHWDNEQFF. The DNA of the CDR3 is TGTGCCAGTAGTATAGGAGCTAGCGGGCATTGGGACAATGAGCAGTTCTTC.

DNA of the CDR3: TGTGCCATCAGTCCCGGACAGGGGGCGCCCCCCGGAGATACGCAGTATTTT. It is translated as CAISPGQGAPPGDTQYF. The chain carries TRBV10-3 and TRBJ2-3; 11 positions agree with TRBD1. The V gene end was trimmed by 5 bases and the J gene end by 5 bases; junction bases not matched to a gene: 12. Per the germline V gene, CDR1 is ENHRY and CDR2 is SYGVKD. This CDR3 region has 17 residues.

This rearrangement joins TRBV6-1 to TRBJ1-2; D is ambiguous. The germline V gene has CDR1 MNHNS and CDR2 SASEGT. This CDR3 contains 11 residues. V lost 2 bases and J 2 bases, leaving 0 bases between the germline ends. DNA for the CDR3: TGTGCCAGCAGTGAAAACTATGGCTACACCTTC. Translated: CASSENYGYTF.

The rearrangement joins TRBV5-4 to TRBJ2-1; weak D call: TRBD2 (5 bases). CDR3 length equals 13 residues. Trimming cost V 4 bases and J 4 bases, with 9 bases left between them. Germline CDR1 is SGHNT and CDR2 is YYREEE (reference sequence). The CDR3 loop is CASSRPGYNEQFF. CDR3 DNA: TGTGCCAGCAGCCGTCCGGGGTACAATGAGCAGTTCTTC.